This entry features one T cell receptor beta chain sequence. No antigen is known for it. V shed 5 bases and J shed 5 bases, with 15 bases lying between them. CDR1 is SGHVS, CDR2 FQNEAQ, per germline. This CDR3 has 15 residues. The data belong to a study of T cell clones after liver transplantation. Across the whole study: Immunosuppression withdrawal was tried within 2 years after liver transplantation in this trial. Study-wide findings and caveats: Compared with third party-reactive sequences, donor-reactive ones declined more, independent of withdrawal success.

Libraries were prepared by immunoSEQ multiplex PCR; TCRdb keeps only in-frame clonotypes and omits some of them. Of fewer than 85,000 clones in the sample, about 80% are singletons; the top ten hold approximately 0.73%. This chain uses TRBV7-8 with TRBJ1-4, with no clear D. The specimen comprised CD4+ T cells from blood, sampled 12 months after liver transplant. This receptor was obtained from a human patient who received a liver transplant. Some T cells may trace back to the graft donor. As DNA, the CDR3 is TGTGCCAGCAGCCCTAGAAGAGTAGGGAATGAAAAACTGTTTTTT. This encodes CASSPRRVGNEKLFF.